The rows below give T cell receptor beta chains drawn from one sample of a study of CD8 T cells in ankylosing spondylitis. A single record per CDR3 protein comes from TCRdb applying MiXCR to the 5' RACE reads. The sample records about 210,000 distinct CDR3 sequences, roughly 8.2% being singletons. Source material: blood, either unsorted or a sorted T cell fraction (not recorded which). The receptors here all came from a female donor with ankylosing spondylitis or in good health (not recorded which). The CDR3 runs from the conserved cysteine through the conserved F or W. A D gene is named only where the DNA matches it firmly. For some rows the clone size is stated as once, few or many, or as a class when expanded; others skip it.

D gene,J gene,V gene,clone size,CDR3 protein,CDR3 DNA
TRBD2,TRBJ2-1,TRBV20-1,many,CSARASGRAYNEQFF,TGCAGTGCTAGAGCTAGCGGGCGAGCCTACAATGAGCAGTTCTTC
-,TRBJ1-5,TRBV19,few,CASTGTAFGQPQHF,TGTGCCAGTACTGGGACGGCTTTTGGGCAGCCCCAGCATTTT
TRBD2,TRBJ2-7,TRBV6-5,few,CASSYRASGKTPYEQYF,TGTGCCAGCAGTTATAGGGCTAGCGGGAAAACCCCGTACGAGCAGTACTTC
TRBD2,TRBJ2-5,TRBV20-1,many,CSAGTSGRVETQYF,TGCAGTGCGGGGACTAGCGGGAGAGTAGAGACCCAGTACTTC
-,TRBJ2-3,TRBV5-5,many,CASSLVGRGSTDTQYF,TGTGCCAGCAGCTTGGTCGGGAGAGGGAGCACAGATACGCAGTATTTT
-,TRBJ1-1,TRBV5-6,-,CASSLVLGGGDTEAFF,TGTGCCAGCAGCTTGGTCCTGGGCGGAGGAGACACTGAAGCTTTCTTT
-,TRBJ2-7,TRBV6-5,-,CASSYSNWGDYEQYF,TGTGCCAGCAGTTACAGTAACTGGGGCGACTACGAGCAGTACTTC
TRBD2,TRBJ2-1,TRBV20-1,many,CSASGGRAGNEQFF,TGCAGTGCTAGCGGCGGGAGGGCCGGGAATGAGCAGTTCTTC
TRBD1,TRBJ1-5,TRBV28,many,CASSNSQGAHQPQHF,TGTGCCAGCAGTAACTCTCAGGGGGCACATCAGCCCCAGCATTTT
TRBD1,TRBJ2-7,TRBV7-9,few,CASSSWDRGRRYEQYF,TGTGCCAGCAGCTCGTGGGACAGGGGGCGCAGGTACGAGCAGTACTTC
-,TRBJ2-5,TRBV27,many,CASSLNGIWETQYF,TGTGCCAGCAGTTTAAACGGGATCTGGGAGACCCAGTACTTC
TRBD1,TRBJ2-4,TRBV15,-,CPLLGIVGTVIRSLAKNIQYF,TGTCCACTCTTGGGGATTGTGGGGACAGTAATTCGGTCACTAGCCAAAAACATTCAGTACTTC
-,TRBJ2-7,TRBV7-2,-,CASSLLGFDEQYF,TGTGCCAGCAGCTTATTAGGGTTTGACGAGCAGTACTTC
-,TRBJ2-3,TRBV20-1,many,CSARPQGIRFTDTQYF,TGCAGTGCTAGACCACAGGGCATACGGTTCACAGATACGCAGTATTTT
TRBD2,TRBJ2-1,TRBV7-8,few,CASSLEYGLAGGHEQFF,TGTGCCAGCAGCTTAGAGTACGGGCTAGCGGGAGGCCATGAGCAGTTCTTC